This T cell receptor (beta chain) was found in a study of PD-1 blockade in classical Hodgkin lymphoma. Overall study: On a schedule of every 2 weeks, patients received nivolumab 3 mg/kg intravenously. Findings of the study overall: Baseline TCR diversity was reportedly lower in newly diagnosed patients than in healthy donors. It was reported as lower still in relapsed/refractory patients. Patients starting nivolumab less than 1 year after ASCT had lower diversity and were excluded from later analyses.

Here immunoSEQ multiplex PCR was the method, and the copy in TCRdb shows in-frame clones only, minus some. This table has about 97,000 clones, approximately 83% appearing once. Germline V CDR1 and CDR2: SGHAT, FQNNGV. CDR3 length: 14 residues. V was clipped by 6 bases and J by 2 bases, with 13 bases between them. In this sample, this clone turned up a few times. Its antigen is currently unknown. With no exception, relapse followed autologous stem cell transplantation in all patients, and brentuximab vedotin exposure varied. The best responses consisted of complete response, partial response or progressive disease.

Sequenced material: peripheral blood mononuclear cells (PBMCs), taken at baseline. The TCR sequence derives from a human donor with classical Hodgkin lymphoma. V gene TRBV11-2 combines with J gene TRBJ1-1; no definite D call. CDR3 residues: CASRRVGGNTEAFF. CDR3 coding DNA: TGTGCCAGCAGGCGAGTGGGTGGTAACACTGAAGCTTTCTTT.